Listed below are T cell receptor beta chains from one sample, sequenced in a study of identical twins. One entry per CDR3 protein, called by TCRdb with MiXCR from the 5' RACE reads. Of about 240,000 distinct CDR3 sequences listed, roughly a tenth are singletons. The source material was memory T cells sorted from blood. The origin of the receptors is a man over 45 in good health. Both conserved end residues are part of each CDR3. Fields, in order: V gene, J gene, CDR3 protein.

TRBV29-1,TRBJ1-1,CSGGRGTSTEAFF
TRBV5-5,TRBJ2-1,CASSPWANSEQFF
TRBV7-9,TRBJ1-1,CASSLGGRGYTEAFF
TRBV9,TRBJ2-3,CASSVGSRTSTDTQYF
TRBV14,TRBJ2-2,CASSQHTGTVYTGELFF
TRBV6-2/TRBV6-3,TRBJ2-1,CASSSFGTGKQFF
TRBV5-1,TRBJ2-3,CASSLVDRDTDTQYF
TRBV5-1,TRBJ1-1,CASSPPRQGVQTEAFF
TRBV7-2,TRBJ1-5,CASSGGGSIYSNQPQHF
TRBV10-3,TRBJ2-2,CAITPGLTTGELFF
TRBV6-2/TRBV6-3,TRBJ1-1,CASSYKRGTGGTEAFF
TRBV18,TRBJ2-7,CASSPPGLMGSYEQYF
TRBV20-1,TRBJ2-5,CSVYSGPNQETQYF
TRBV20-1,TRBJ1-4,CSARRTVRGELFF
TRBV19,TRBJ2-5,CASSTDRGLQETQYF
TRBV25-1,TRBJ1-4,CASSELGGQFNEKLFF
TRBV6-5,TRBJ1-5,CASSSRSNNQPQHF
TRBV5-5,TRBJ1-5,CASSLEFGNQPQHF
TRBV14,TRBJ2-3,CASASTEATDTQYF
TRBV6-5,TRBJ1-2,CASSYRDSVYYGYTF
TRBV6-7,TRBJ2-1,CASSRDRGFGSNEQFF
TRBV6-1,TRBJ2-2,CASSEGHRATGELFF
TRBV4-3,TRBJ2-5,CASSQETGGTKTQYF
TRBV18,TRBJ2-3,CASSPAGFTDTQYF
TRBV3-1,TRBJ2-7,CASSQGGGRSSYEQYF
TRBV10-3,TRBJ1-2,CAISGGQGYGYTF
TRBV20-1,TRBJ2-1,CSARSGRGSNEQFF
TRBV19,TRBJ2-2,CASSRGVTGSAGELFF
TRBV5-1,TRBJ2-3,CASSPAPLGHTSTDTQYF
TRBV5-4,TRBJ2-5,CASSSPRKETQYF
TRBV5-1,TRBJ1-6,CASSKGQIYNSPLHF
TRBV7-9,TRBJ1-1,CASSFDGNTEAFF
TRBV5-6,TRBJ2-7,CASSQRGLAFTYEQYF
TRBV20-1,TRBJ2-2,CSASDQGLTGELFF
TRBV7-2,TRBJ2-5,CASSSQGAPGETQYF